These T cell receptor beta chains were read from a single sample in a study of shared T cell receptors in the human thymus. Using immunoSEQ multiplex PCR, the repertoire was profiled, and TCRdb retains in-frame clones only, with some absent. Found here are hundreds of thousands of clones, about 90% of them singletons; the top ten hold over 0.008%. These data were also filed under a second study, of human thymus T cells.

Sequenced sample: thymocytes. The receptors here all came from a boy in the first two years of life with a congenital heart defect. The CDR3 runs from the conserved cysteine through the conserved F or W. Fields, in order: J gene, V gene, clone size, D gene, CDR3 protein, CDR3 DNA. A D gene is named only where the DNA matches it firmly. Expanded clones get a size class; other rows say once, few or many, or leave the size out.

>TRBJ1-5|TRBV7-9|.|TRBD1
CASSLTGANQPQHF
TGTGCCAGCAGCCTGACAGGGGCCAATCAGCCCCAGCATTTT
>TRBJ1-1|TRBV5-8|.|.
CARSGSNSRGYTEAFF
TGTGCCAGGAGCGGGTCGAACTCCCGGGGGTACACTGAAGCTTTCTTT
>TRBJ1-1|TRBV15|.|.
CATSREREPTTEAFF
TGTGCCACCAGCAGAGAGAGGGAGCCCACGACCGAAGCTTTCTTT
>TRBJ1-4|TRBV14|.|.
CASSRTPQKEKLFF
TGTGCCAGCAGTCGGACTCCTCAGAAGGAAAAACTGTTTTTT
>TRBJ1-2|TRBV28|.|TRBD1
CASSFKYRTGGRGYTF
TGTGCCAGCAGTTTCAAGTATCGGACAGGGGGCCGCGGCTACACCTTC
>TRBJ1-3|TRBV28|once|.
CASSPSASSSGNTIYF
TGTGCCAGCAGTCCATCCGCTTCTAGCTCTGGAAACACCATATATTTT
>TRBJ1-6|TRBV30|.|TRBD1
CAWSDRQGPPLHF
TGTGCCTGGAGTGATCGACAGGGTCCCCCCCTCCACTTT
>TRBJ2-1|TRBV4-1|.|TRBD2
CASSQVLTGTSGKEFYNEQFF
TGCGCCAGCAGCCAAGTTTTGACCGGGACTAGCGGAAAAGAATTCTACAATGAGCAGTTCTTC
>TRBJ1-5|TRBV27|.|TRBD1
CASSHRDSLNQPQHF
TGTGCCAGCAGTCACCGGGACAGCCTAAATCAGCCCCAGCATTTT
>TRBJ1-4|TRBV5-6|.|TRBD1
CASSLGQGNEKLFF
TGTGCCAGCAGCTTGGGACAGGGAAATGAAAAACTGTTTTTT
>TRBJ2-7|TRBV4-3|.|TRBD2
CASSQDQGRDGYEQYF
TGCGCCAGCAGCCAAGATCAAGGGAGGGACGGGTACGAGCAGTACTTC
>TRBJ2-7|TRBV6-5|.|.
CASSYGLASYEQYF
TGTGCCAGCAGTTACGGGTTAGCGTCCTACGAGCAGTACTTC
>TRBJ2-3|TRBV9|.|TRBD1
CASSVSRDRETDTQYF
TGTGCCAGCAGCGTTTCCCGGGACAGGGAAACAGATACGCAGTATTTT
>TRBJ2-2|TRBV5-4|.|TRBD2
CASSLGLAGHGNTGELFF
TGTGCCAGCAGCCTGGGACTAGCGGGCCATGGAAACACCGGGGAGCTGTTTTTT
>TRBJ1-5|TRBV27|.|.
CASSLGGSNQPQHF
TGTGCCAGCAGTTTGGGGGGAAGCAATCAGCCCCAGCATTTT
>TRBJ1-5|TRBV27|few|.
CASSSQGGWGNQPQHF
TGTGCCAGCAGTTCCCAGGGAGGTTGGGGCAATCAGCCCCAGCATTTT
>TRBJ2-5|TRBV16|.|TRBD2
CASSQSLDSGGVQETQYF
TGTGCCAGCAGCCAATCCCTGGATAGCGGGGGTGTACAAGAGACCCAGTACTTC
>TRBJ1-2|TRBV14|.|TRBD1
CASSHPGQNYGYTF
TGTGCCAGCAGCCACCCGGGACAGAACTATGGCTACACCTTC
>TRBJ2-3|TRBV11-2|once|.
CASSLWSGEPDTQYF
TGTGCCAGCAGCTTATGGTCGGGAGAGCCAGATACGCAGTATTTT
>TRBJ2-5|TRBV5-1|once|TRBD2
CASTLDREGETQYF
TGCGCCAGCACCCTAGACCGGGAGGGCGAGACCCAGTACTTC
>TRBJ1-1|TRBV30|.|.
CTQGGMNTEAFF
TGTACCCAGGGCGGAATGAACACTGAAGCTTTCTTT
>TRBJ1-2|TRBV18|once|.
CASSPPKPTFKDTLYGYTF
TGTGCCAGCTCACCACCAAAACCCACTTTTAAGGACACCCTTTATGGCTACACCTTC
>TRBJ1-4|TRBV14|.|.
CASSQDITRVPNEKLFF
TGTGCCAGCAGCCAAGACATAACCAGGGTACCTAATGAAAAACTGTTTTTT
>TRBJ1-1|TRBV6-1|few|TRBD1
CASSEYDGQGNTEAFF
TGTGCCAGCAGTGAATATGACGGACAGGGGAACACTGAAGCTTTCTTT
>TRBJ2-2|TRBV7-2|.|.
CASSSPNSQGYTGELFF
TGTGCCAGCAGTTCCCCTAATTCCCAGGGGTACACCGGGGAGCTGTTTTTT
>TRBJ1-1|TRBV5-4|.|.
CALRTGLGTEAFF
TGTGCCTTACGGACGGGGTTGGGCACTGAAGCTTTCTTT
>TRBJ2-5|TRBV2|once|.
CASEPPRRAVLETQYF
TGTGCCAGCGAGCCCCCCCGGAGAGCGGTGCTGGAGACCCAGTACTTC
>TRBJ2-7|TRBV6-6|.|.
CASSGRVDEQYF
TGTGCCAGCAGTGGTCGGGTGGACGAGCAGTACTTC
>TRBJ1-1|TRBV7-9|.|TRBD1
CASSTGQPDTEAFF
TGTGCCAGCAGCACGGGACAGCCGGACACTGAAGCTTTCTTT
>TRBJ2-1|TRBV4-3|.|.
CASSQDWRLYNEQFF
TGCGCCAGCAGCCAAGATTGGCGGTTATACAATGAGCAGTTCTTC
>TRBJ2-7|TRBV4-2|.|TRBD1
CASSQDSGQGIPIEQYF
TGTGCCAGCAGCCAAGATTCGGGACAGGGGATCCCCATCGAGCAGTACTTC
>TRBJ2-1|TRBV6-1|.|TRBD2
CASSQVTSGGTLLSYNEQFF
TGTGCCAGCAGTCAAGTGACTAGCGGGGGGACCCTTCTATCTTACAATGAGCAGTTCTTC
>TRBJ2-1|TRBV4-2|.|TRBD2
CASSHSTSGREVEQFF
TGTGCCAGCAGCCATAGTACTAGCGGGAGAGAGGTTGAGCAGTTCTTC
>TRBJ2-5|TRBV14|.|TRBD2
CASSLSLAGGPETQYF
TGTGCCAGCAGCCTCTCTTTAGCGGGAGGGCCAGAGACCCAGTACTTC
>TRBJ2-4|TRBV5-6|.|.
CASSLGRGGVIAKNIQYF
TGTGCCAGCAGCTTGGGGAGGGGCGGGGTTATAGCCAAAAACATTCAGTACTTC